This T cell receptor (beta chain) is from a study of radiation and T cells in renal cell carcinoma. Whole-study context: Nephrectomy followed 15 Gy stereotactic body radiation by 4 weeks.

V lost 5 bases, J lost 3 bases, and 14 bases lay in between. Germline values: CDR1 SGHNT, CDR2 YENEEA. The CDR3 sequence is 15 residues long. Study findings and constraints: In blood, top tumor clones expanded by 2 weeks, shrinking by 4. Pretreatment tumor biopsies were lacking, so baseline clonotypes are unknown.

About this clone itself: Antigen: not known.

The time point: baseline pretreatment blood. The treatment: 15 Gy SBRT to primary tumor, nephrectomy 4 weeks later. The patient's renal cell carcinoma had clear cell pathology. Clones were read by immunoSEQ multiplex PCR, and TCRdb kept only the in-frame ones, dropping some. The table has about 59,000 clones, approximately 84% seen once; the top ten hold about 7.1%. The clonotype was recovered from a man between 60 and 75 years old with renal cell carcinoma. The sample in question was blood, obtained from a patient whose treatment included radiotherapy and nephrectomy. V gene TRBV11-3 combines with J gene TRBJ2-1; D remains ambiguous. CDR3 protein: CASSPYSPLYNEQFF. CDR3 DNA sequence: TGTGCCAGCAGCCCTTACTCCCCTCTCTACAATGAGCAGTTCTTC. Full variable domain (missing parts from reference TRBV11-3 and TRBJ2-1): EAGVVQSPRYKIIEKKQPVAFWCNPISGHNTLYWYLQNLGQGPELLIRYENEEAVDDSQLPKDRFSAERLKGVDSTLKIQPAELGDSAVYLCASSPYSPLYNEQFFGPGTRLTVL.